One sample yielded the 31 T cell receptor beta chains listed below, sequenced in a study of T-cell reconstitution after alpha-beta-depleted transplantation in children. During its preparation, the TCRbeta library received unique molecular identifiers. TCRdb re-analysed the PCR reads in MiXCR, keeping a single row per CDR3 protein. The table shows almost 500,000 distinct CDR3 sequences, with approximately 10% occurring only once. The sequences come from PBMCs, collected before TCRalphabeta/CD19-depleted stem cell transplant. The origin of the receptors is a child aged 2 to 15 with inherited bone marrow failure, due to receive a stem cell transplant.

This clonotype appeared many times. The chain carries TRBV27 and TRBJ2-1; 9 bases map to TRBD2. CDR3 size: 12 residues. Germline loops: CDR1 MNHEY, CDR2 SMNVEV (reference sequence). J was trimmed by 15 bases and V by 6 bases; bases with no gene match: 9. CDR3 protein: CASSPIAGATFF. The CDR3 bases are TGTGCCAGCAGCCCCATAGCGGGAGCGACGTTCTTC.

This clonotype has a handful of counts. The rearrangement joins TRBV30 to TRBJ2-7; no definite D call. Germline CDR1 and CDR2: GTSNPN and SVGIG (reference sequence). The V end was cut by 0 bases, the J end by 0 bases, with 15 bases between. This CDR3 spans 16 amino acids. CDR3 coding DNA: TGTGCCTGGAGTGTGACGTATGCCGGCCGCTCCTACGAGCAGTACTTC. The encoded protein is CAWSVTYAGRSYEQYF.

This clonotype occurred many times. The V call is TRBV7-6, the J call TRBJ2-3; tentative D call: TRBD2 (6 bases). Deletions cut 5 bases from V and 0 bases from J, with 15 bases between. There are 16 residues in the CDR3. CDR1 is SGHVS and CDR2 is FNYEAQ in the germline V gene. CDR3 sequence reads: CASSLISGSSTDTQYF. CDR3 in DNA: TGTGCCAGCAGCCTGATCAGCGGGTCCAGCACAGATACGCAGTATTTT. Complete variable domain (other parts from reference TRBV7-6 and TRBJ2-3): GAGVSQSPRYKVTKRGQDVALRCDPISGHVSLYWYRQALGQGPEFLTYFNYEAQQDKSGLPNDRFSAERPEGSISTLTIQRTEQRDSAMYRCASSLISGSSTDTQYFGPGTRLTVL.

This chain joins TRBV10-3 and TRBJ2-1, with TRBD2 identical over 7 bases. Per germline, CDR1 ENHRY and CDR2 SYGVKD. The CDR3 has 16 amino acids. The ends lost 3 bases at V and 0 bases at J; junction bases unmatched: 5. CDR3 amino acids: CAISDRGSSSYNEQFF. The CDR3 DNA sequence: TGTGCCATCAGTGATCGCGGGAGTAGCTCCTACAATGAGCAGTTCTTC.

This clonotype was found a few times. The chain couples TRBV6-5 to TRBJ1-2; weak D call: TRBD1 (6 bases). Trimming stripped 2 bases from V and 6 bases from J, with 13 bases between. CDR1 is MNHEY, CDR2 SVGAGI, per germline. The CDR3 loop spans 14 amino acids. This CDR3 reads CASSYQGGGNGYTF. The CDR3 DNA reads TGTGCCAGCAGTTACCAAGGGGGGGGGAATGGCTACACCTTC.

This clonotype appeared many times. The chain joins TRBV6-1 to TRBJ1-2; D gene ambiguous. The germline V gene encodes CDR1 MNHNS and CDR2 SASEGT. The CDR3 extends over 16 amino acids. Between the trimmed V and J ends, which lost 7 bases and 5 bases, there was a span of 23 bases. The CDR3 loop is CASTDRMGRPAYGYTF. The CDR3 DNA is TGTGCCAGCACTGATCGGATGGGAAGGCCCGCTTATGGCTACACCTTC.

In this sample, this clonotype turned up many times. J is TRBJ2-2 and V is TRBV7-9, with D perhaps TRBD2 (7 bases). The CDR3 spans 17 residues. The V end lost 4 bases, the J end lost 4 bases, and 19 bases lay between the germline ends. Germline lookup yields CDR1 SEHNR and CDR2 FQNEAQ (reference sequence). CDR3 region: CASSSLGAGVVTGELFF. The CDR3 region has the DNA TGTGCCAGCAGCTCCCTGGGGGCGGGAGTTGTCACCGGGGAGCTGTTTTTT. Based on the CDR3 plus reference TRBV7-9 and TRBJ2-2, the full variable domain is DTGVSQNPRHKITKRGQNVTFRCDPISEHNRLYWYRQTLGQGPEFLTYFQNEAQLEKSRLLSDRFSAERPKGSFSTLEIQRTEQGDSAMYLCASSSLGAGVVTGELFFGEGSRLTVL.

This clonotype was seen many times. V gene TRBV27 combines with J gene TRBJ2-1; 9 bases line up with TRBD2. Trimming took 8 bases from V and 2 from J; bases not matched to a gene: 4. The CDR3 runs to 14 residues. Germline V lookup: CDR1 MNHEY, CDR2 SMNVEV (reference sequence). The DNA of the CDR3 is TGTGCCAGCGGAAGCGGGAGGACCTACAATGAGCAGTTCTTC. The encoded protein is CASGSGRTYNEQFF.

This clonotype was seen a few times. This chain links TRBV5-5 with TRBJ2-5; perhaps TRBD2 as D (5 bases). Trimming took off 0 bases at V and 2 bases at J, with 11 bases between the two ends. The CDR3 has 15 amino acids. The germline CDR1 and CDR2 sequences are SGHKS and YYEKEE (reference sequence). CDR3 nucleotide sequence: TGTGCCAGCAGCTTGGCGGCTAGCTCGCAAGAGACCCAGTACTTC. Protein product: CASSLAASSQETQYF.

This clonotype showed up just a few times. This chain joins TRBV6-1 and TRBJ2-2; TRBD1 matches at 10 bases. Looked up from germline, CDR1 is MNHNS and CDR2 is SASEGT. This CDR3 region has 15 residues. V lost 8 bases, J lost 4 bases, and 7 bases stayed unmatched. CDR3 residues: CASRGRDRGTGELFF. The CDR3 bases are TGTGCCAGCCGAGGCCGGGACAGGGGCACCGGGGAGCTGTTTTTT.

This clonotype has only a few counts. The CDR3 DNA sequence: TGTGCCAGCAGCTTTGACAGGGTGAACACTGAAGCTTTCTTT. The encoded protein is CASSFDRVNTEAFF. The chain links TRBV7-9 to TRBJ1-1; 7 bases line up with TRBD1. The CDR3 contains 14 residues. The germline V gene has CDR1 SEHNR and CDR2 FQNEAQ (reference sequence). Trimming took 3 bases from V and 0 from J; bases not matched to a gene: 1.

This clonotype has at least ten counts. The gene calls are TRBV7-6 and TRBJ2-5, with D possibly TRBD2 on 7 matching bases. Per germline, CDR1 SGHVS and CDR2 FNYEAQ. The CDR3 sequence is 15 residues long. The ends were cut back, 0 bases at V and 9 bases at J, with 17 bases in the middle. CDR3 nucleotides: TGTGCCAGCAGCTTAGCGTCGTACAGGGCGGGAGCCCAGTACTTC. Its translation is CASSLASYRAGAQYF.

This clonotype has a count of ten or more. This chain connects TRBV12-3 or TRBV12-4 to TRBJ2-7; 7 positions match TRBD1. This CDR3 spans 15 amino acids. V was pared by 6 bases and J by 5 bases, with 13 bases of the junction left unmatched. This CDR3 reads CASSFGRDSIHEQYF. The CDR3 DNA follows: TGTGCCAGCAGCTTCGGAAGGGACAGCATCCACGAGCAGTACTTC.

This clonotype was seen a few times. The V call is TRBV4-3, the J call TRBJ2-7; tentatively, D is TRBD1 or TRBD2 (5 bases each). The CDR3 is 14 amino acids. Deletions cut 2 bases from V and 6 bases from J, with 14 bases between. Germline CDR1 is LGHNA and CDR2 is YSLEER. The CDR3 DNA reads TGCGCCAGCAGCCAACGGATAGGGGACGGCGAGCAGTACTTC. This gives the protein CASSQRIGDGEQYF.

The chain uses TRBV5-1 and TRBJ2-7; D uncertain. CDR3 length: 15 amino acids. CDR1 and CDR2 from the germline V gene are SGHRS and YFSETQ. Trimming pared 0 bases from V and 1 base from J, leaving 11 bases between. CDR3 sequence reads: CASSLEVYPSYEQYF. Here the CDR3 DNA reads TGCGCCAGCAGCTTGGAAGTCTACCCTTCCTACGAGCAGTACTTC.

This clonotype was counted at least ten times. The chain combines TRBV6-2 or TRBV6-3 with TRBJ2-1, with D perhaps TRBD1 (5 bases). This CDR3 contains 16 residues. Germline V gene sequence: CDR1 MNHEY, CDR2 SVGEGT. V was pared by 0 bases and J by 0 bases, with 9 bases between. The CDR3 here is CASSYSGRDSYNEQFF. In nucleotides, the CDR3 is TGTGCCAGCAGTTACTCGGGCAGGGACTCCTACAATGAGCAGTTCTTC.

This chain joins TRBV4-1 and TRBJ2-7, with D uncertain. Germline lookup yields CDR1 MGHRA and CDR2 YSYEKL. Trimming took off 0 bases at V and 5 bases at J, with 17 bases between the two ends. The CDR3 has 16 residues. The CDR3 loop reads CASSQDLGSDRNEQYF. The CDR3 DNA reads TGCGCCAGCAGCCAAGATCTTGGCTCGGACCGGAACGAGCAGTACTTC.

This clonotype was seen repeatedly, ten times or more. The CDR3 DNA is TGCAGTGCTAGAGACATTAGGAAGTCTGGAAACACCATATATTTT. Its translation is CSARDIRKSGNTIYF. The V call is TRBV20-1, the J call TRBJ1-3; D uncertain. The germline V and J ends were trimmed by 0 bases and 1 base, with 10 bases remaining between them. The germline V gene encodes CDR1 DFQATT and CDR2 SNEGSKA (reference sequence). The CDR3 loop spans 15 amino acids.

This clonotype was counted at least ten times. The chain links TRBV27 to TRBJ2-1, with D perhaps matching TRBD2 (5 bases). The CDR3 is 15 residues long. The V end lost 5 bases, the J end lost 2 bases, and 13 bases lay between the germline ends. Per the germline V gene, CDR1 is MNHEY and CDR2 is SMNVEV (reference sequence). CDR3 sequence reads: CASSPISGTYNEQFF. For the CDR3, the DNA is TGTGCCAGCAGTCCCATCAGCGGTACCTACAATGAGCAGTTCTTC.

The rearrangement uses TRBV24-1 and TRBJ2-3, with a possible D match to TRBD2 (6 bases). From germline, CDR1 is KGHDR and CDR2 SFDVKD. V was cut by 3 bases and J by 4 bases, with 16 bases left in between. There are 16 residues in the CDR3. This chain's CDR3 is CATSDLGSTPSDTQYF. Written as DNA, the CDR3 is TGTGCCACCAGTGATCTCGGGAGCACCCCTTCAGATACGCAGTATTTT.

This clonotype was detected ten times or more. The rearrangement uses TRBV5-6 and TRBJ1-5, with no clear D. This CDR3 is 14 amino acids long. CDR1 and CDR2 from the germline V gene are SGHDT and YYEEEE. V lost 0 bases to trimming and J lost 6 bases, with 10 bases between them. The CDR3 bases are TGTGCCAGCAGCTTGGTTCCTGGTAGTCAGCCCCAGCATTTT. Residues: CASSLVPGSQPQHF.

V gene TRBV4-3 combines with J gene TRBJ2-5; 10 bases map to TRBD2. CDR3 length: 16 residues. V was pared by 3 bases and J by 5 bases, with 9 bases of the junction left unmatched. Per germline, CDR1 LGHNA and CDR2 YSLEER. DNA for the CDR3: TGCGCCAGCAGCCACGTTCTAGCGGGAGTTGGCGAGACCCAGTACTTC. Translating it yields CASSHVLAGVGETQYF.

This clonotype was recorded at least ten times. V gene TRBV11-2 combines with J gene TRBJ2-1; 7 nucleotides match TRBD2. Germline V gene data show CDR1 as SGHAT and CDR2 as FQNNGV. CDR3 length: 16 residues. Trimming removed 3 bases from V and 3 bases from J; junction bases left unmatched: 8. The CDR3, as DNA: TGTGCCAGCAGCTTGTTAGCGGGCGGGGGCTACAATGAGCAGTTCTTC. It yields the protein CASSLLAGGGYNEQFF.

This clonotype appeared many times. The rearrangement joins TRBV3-1 to TRBJ2-1; tentative D call: TRBD2 (6 bases). V lost 3 bases and J lost 7, with 19 bases in between. The CDR3 covers 16 residues. Germline V gene data show CDR1 as LGHDT and CDR2 as YNNKEL (reference sequence). CDR3 bases: TGTGCCAGCAGCCACACCGGGCTAGCAGGAGGGAATGAGCAGTTCTTC. Translating gives CASSHTGLAGGNEQFF.

There are a few counts of this clonotype. The chain recombines TRBV7-2 with TRBJ2-1; TRBD2 matches at 13 bases. V lost 5 bases to trimming and J lost 8 bases; unmatched junction nucleotides: 6. This CDR3 is 15 amino acids long. CDR1 SGHTA and CDR2 FQGNSA come from the germline V gene. The CDR3 here is CASSPRTSGSHEQFF. The CDR3 DNA reads as TGTGCCAGCAGCCCGAGGACTAGCGGGAGCCATGAGCAGTTCTTC.

This clonotype was counted a few times. The chain uses TRBV18 and TRBJ2-4; no definite D call. Germline V lookup: CDR1 KGHSH, CDR2 LQKENI. The CDR3 loop spans 15 amino acids. V lost 3 bases, J lost 0 bases, and 9 bases lay in between. The CDR3 loop is CASSPFGLAKNIQYF. The CDR3 nucleotides read TGTGCCAGCTCACCGTTTGGGTTAGCCAAAAACATTCAGTACTTC.

This clonotype was counted many times. V and J are TRBV10-3 and TRBJ2-1, with D perhaps TRBD2 (5 bases). The CDR3 has 14 amino acids. CDR1 is ENHRY, CDR2 SYGVKD, per germline. Trimming took 4 bases from V and 2 from J, leaving 9 bases between them. The CDR3 loop reads CAISGTGAYNEQFF. The CDR3 bases are TGTGCCATCAGTGGGACCGGGGCCTACAATGAGCAGTTCTTC.

On this clonotype: One end of the junction varies from germline; a read error may be responsible. The chain is built from TRBV9 and TRBJ1-5, with D possibly matching TRBD1 (6 bases). The CDR3 is 15 residues long. Germline loops: CDR1 SGDLS, CDR2 YYNGEE. The CDR3 protein is CASSVGTVGDHPQHF. CDR3 in DNA: TGTGCCAGCAGCGTAGGGACAGTCGGCGATCACCCCCAGCATTTT.

This clonotype has at least ten counts. The chain carries TRBV20-1 and TRBJ1-2, with 8 nucleotides matching TRBD1. The trim removed 6 bases at V and 4 bases at J, leaving 7 bases unmatched. The CDR3 length is 13 residues. Per the germline V gene, CDR1 is DFQATT and CDR2 is SNEGSKA (reference sequence). As DNA, the CDR3 is TGCAGTGCCCGACAGGGGCAGGGCTATGGCTACACCTTC. It codes for CSARQGQGYGYTF.

This clonotype was seen at least ten times. The chain couples TRBV20-1 to TRBJ2-6; tentatively, D is TRBD1 (7 bases). Trimming took 3 bases from V and 0 from J, leaving 15 bases between them. The CDR3 consists of 17 residues. From germline, CDR1 is DFQATT and CDR2 SNEGSKA (reference sequence). CDR3 in DNA: TGCAGTGCTAGTGCAGGGGGGTCCTTCTCTGGGGCCAACGTCCTGACTTTC. As protein: CSASAGGSFSGANVLTF.

This clonotype was detected many times. The chain is built from TRBV20-1 and TRBJ2-3, with D hard to call. Germline V gene data show CDR1 as DFQATT and CDR2 as SNEGSKA (reference sequence). V lost 8 bases and J 0 bases, leaving 12 bases between the germline ends. CDR3 length: 13 amino acids. The CDR3 loop is CSTFRPSTDTQYF. CDR3 nucleotide sequence: TGCAGTACTTTCAGGCCAAGCACAGATACGCAGTATTTT.